Following are 28 T cell receptor beta chains from one sample sequenced in a study of cytomegalovirus exposure and HLA in healthy donors. The PCR contained 60 Vbeta and 13 Jbeta primers. TCRdb's table, derived via immunoSEQ multiplex PCR, lists solely in-frame clones and lacks some. The repertoire holds around 120,000 clones, with 15% as singletons. Specimen: PBMCs. The receptors were sampled from a woman in her late teens or twenties in good health and CMV-seronegative.

The chain links TRBV6-5 to TRBJ2-5; TRBD2 is a possible D gene (8 bases). The CDR3 covers 16 residues. Germline CDR1 MNHEY, CDR2 SVGAGI. Trimming pared 2 bases from V and 5 bases from J, leaving 18 bases between. The CDR3 loop reads CASSYGPGQRGETQYF. The CDR3 coding sequence is TGTGCCAGCAGTTACGGGCCGGGACAGCGGGGGGAGACCCAGTACTTC.

The table lists this clone with a few counts. The rearrangement links TRBV2 to TRBJ2-7; a possible D gene is TRBD1 (6 bases). The V and J ends lost 8 bases and 0 bases respectively, with 11 bases between them. The length of the CDR3 is 13 residues. Germline V gene lookup returns CDR1 SNHLY and CDR2 FYNNEI. As DNA, the CDR3 is TGTGCCAGCGGGAACAGGGACTCCTACGAGCAGTACTTC. It yields the protein CASGNRDSYEQYF.

J is TRBJ2-7 and V is TRBV15; 10 nucleotides align to TRBD2. The CDR3 length is 16 residues. J lost 4 bases, V lost 4 bases, and 10 bases had no gene match. Germline assignment: CDR1 LNHNV and CDR2 YYDKDF (reference sequence). The CDR3 spells CATSTTVAGGRYEQYF. DNA for the CDR3: TGTGCCACCAGCACGACGGTAGCGGGGGGCAGGTACGAGCAGTACTTC.

This sequence joins TRBV2 and TRBJ1-6, with TRBD1 matching over 9 bases. After removal of 6 bases from V and 10 bases from J, the junction contained 7 bases not matched to a gene. This CDR3 is built from 14 residues. The V gene's germline CDR1 is SNHLY and CDR2 FYNNEI. The CDR3 region is CASRPGTGRSPLHF. The CDR3, as DNA: TGTGCCAGCAGACCCGGGACAGGGCGATCACCCCTCCACTTT.

This clone has only a few counts. The rearrangement uses TRBV4-1 and TRBJ1-4, with D possibly matching TRBD1 (5 bases). This CDR3 spans 14 amino acids. CDR1 is MGHRA and CDR2 is YSYEKL in the germline V gene. V lost 4 bases and J lost 2, with 8 bases in between. CDR3 nucleotide sequence: TGCGCCAGCAGCCCGGGGGGGACTAATGAAAAACTGTTTTTT. As protein: CASSPGGTNEKLFF.

This chain links TRBV5-1 with TRBJ1-2; 8 bases agree with TRBD1. Germline V gives CDR1 SGHRS, CDR2 YFSETQ. Trimming at V came to 0 bases and at J to 7 bases, leaving 5 bases not matched to a gene. The CDR3 contains 14 residues. The CDR3 is CASSLADRGGGYTF. DNA of the CDR3: TGCGCCAGCAGCTTGGCTGACAGGGGTGGTGGCTACACCTTC.

A few counts support this clone. This rearrangement joins TRBV7-8 to TRBJ2-7, with D hard to call. V was pared by 6 bases and J by 4 bases, with 13 bases between. The CDR3 spans 13 residues. Germline V gene lookup returns CDR1 SGHVS and CDR2 FQNEAQ. The DNA of the CDR3 is TGTGCCAGCAGTCGCCGTGAGGAGTACGAGCAGTACTTC. This codes for CASSRREEYEQYF. Together with reference TRBV7-8 and TRBJ2-7, the CDR3 gives the full variable domain: GAGVSQSPRYKVAKRGQDVALRCDPISGHVSLFWYQQALGQGPEFLTYFQNEAQLDKSGLPSDRFFAERPEGSVSTLKIQRTQQEDSAVYLCASSRREEYEQYFGPGTRLTVT.

This clone was observed a handful of times. CDR3 in amino acids: CASFPFSSYEQYF. The CDR3 region has the DNA TGTGCCAGCTTTCCATTCAGCTCCTACGAGCAGTACTTC. V is TRBV7-4 and J is TRBJ2-7; D remains unclear. Germline V gene lookup returns CDR1 SGHVT and CDR2 SQSDAQ. This CDR3 has 13 residues. The V end lost 8 bases, the J end lost 0 bases, and 11 bases lay between the germline ends.

This clone was seen only a few times. CDR3 sequence (DNA): TGTGCCAGCAGCCAACACAGTGAAAAACTGTTTTTT. Encoded protein: CASSQHSEKLFF. V and J are TRBV14 and TRBJ1-4; D call uncertain. Trimming cost V 2 bases and J 7 bases, with 5 bases left between them. CDR1 is SGHDN, CDR2 FVKESK, per germline. CDR3 length: 12 residues.

The sample holds a few counts of this clone. This rearrangement joins TRBV29-1 to TRBJ2-1, with 8 bases fitting TRBD2. Germline V CDR1 and CDR2: SQVTM, ANQGSEA. This CDR3 has 12 residues. After removal of 1 base from V and 15 bases from J, the junction contained 8 bases not matched to a gene. Here the CDR3 reads CSVEGPGGEAFF. In DNA form, the CDR3 reads TGCAGCGTTGAAGGCCCCGGGGGGGAGGCGTTCTTC.

This clone was counted only a few times. Mismatch with germline at one junction end may stem from a read error. V usage is TRBV6-1 and J usage is TRBJ1-3; D gene ambiguous. The CDR3 extends over 11 amino acids. Germline CDR1 is MNHNS and CDR2 is SASEGT. The CDR3: CASLDTKGVDF. CDR3 nucleotides: TGTGCCAGTCTCGACACAAAAGGTGTGGATTTT.

This clone was seen only a few times. The rearrangement links TRBV7-6 to TRBJ2-2; D gene ambiguous. V lost 1 base, J lost 1 base, and 10 bases lay in between. Germline V CDR1 and CDR2: SGHVS, FNYEAQ. This CDR3 spans 16 amino acids. The CDR3 nucleotides read TGTGCCAGCAGCTTAGGGCGGCCCGGGAACACCGGGGAGCTGTTTTTT. This gives the protein CASSLGRPGNTGELFF.

The chain links TRBV6-4 to TRBJ2-3; D not certain. The CDR3 contains 13 residues. Germline loops: CDR1 MRHNA, CDR2 SNTAGT. V dropped 2 bases and J dropped 2 bases, with 5 bases sitting between them. CDR3 protein: CASSDSDTDTQYF. The CDR3, as DNA: TGTGCCAGCAGTGACAGCGACACAGATACGCAGTATTTT.

The chain uses TRBV7-3 and TRBJ1-3; 7 bases match TRBD1. CDR3 length: 16 amino acids. Germline CDR1 reads SGHTA; CDR2 reads FQGTGA. The V and J ends lost 5 bases and 0 bases, in that order; junction bases with no gene match: 7. This CDR3 is CASSLPGTASGNTIYF. DNA for the CDR3: TGTGCCAGCAGCCTTCCCGGGACAGCCTCTGGAAACACCATATATTTT.

V and J are TRBV7-9 and TRBJ2-1; D is possibly TRBD2 (6 bases). The V gene lost 1 base and the J gene lost 0 bases, with 13 bases spanning the gap. The CDR3 length is 17 residues. Per the germline V gene, CDR1 is SEHNR and CDR2 is FQNEAQ (reference sequence). The CDR3 coding sequence is TGTGCCAGCAGCTTAGTGGAGGGGAAGAGCTCCTACAATGAGCAGTTCTTC. It translates to CASSLVEGKSSYNEQFF.

The V call is TRBV5-1, the J call TRBJ2-3; a possible D gene is TRBD2 (6 bases). Germline CDR1 is SGHRS and CDR2 is YFSETQ. V lost 3 bases to trimming and J lost 0 bases, with 11 bases between them. This CDR3 has 15 residues. Here the CDR3 DNA reads TGCGCCAGCAGCTCAACGGGGGAAAGCACAGATACGCAGTATTTT. It encodes CASSSTGESTDTQYF.

The CDR3 DNA is TGTGCCAGCAGCTTGGGGCCGTATTCACCCCTCCACTTT. It specifies CASSLGPYSPLHF. The rearrangement links TRBV5-5 to TRBJ1-6; D remains ambiguous. Looked up from germline, CDR1 is SGHKS and CDR2 is YYEKEE (reference sequence). The V and J ends lost 0 bases and 8 bases respectively, with 6 bases between them. This CDR3 is built from 13 residues.

This clone was seen repeatedly, ten times or more. The chain recombines TRBV2 with TRBJ2-1, with 7 positions matching TRBD2. J lost 6 bases, V lost 7 bases, and 6 bases had no gene match. There are 13 residues in the CDR3. Germline-derived CDR1 and CDR2 are SNHLY and FYNNEI. The CDR3 DNA follows: TGTGCCAGCAACCGGGACTACTTCAATGAGCAGTTCTTC. Residues: CASNRDYFNEQFF.

This clone was seen repeatedly, ten times or more. V usage is TRBV6-1 and J usage is TRBJ2-6; TRBD2 might be the D (6 bases). V lost 4 bases, J lost 2 bases, and 6 bases lay in between. The CDR3 length is 14 residues. The germline V gene has CDR1 MNHNS and CDR2 SASEGT. The CDR3 sequence is CASSGLAGANVLTF. The CDR3 DNA sequence: TGTGCCAGCAGTGGACTAGCTGGGGCCAACGTCCTGACTTTC.

Regarding this clone: This is likely a read error, given that the CDR3 carries no conserved phenylalanine or tryptophan at its end. The chain combines TRBV9 with TRBJ2-7; perhaps TRBD2 as D (5 bases). This CDR3 contains 11 residues. Germline V gene sequence: CDR1 SGDLS, CDR2 YYNGEE. V was trimmed by 3 bases and J by 6 bases, leaving 7 bases between them. CDR3 sequence (DNA): TGTGCCAGCAGCGCCGGGGTCGAGCAGTACCTC. Its protein product is CASSAGVEQYL.

This clone appeared a few times. The rearrangement uses TRBV5-1 and TRBJ2-5; 9 nucleotides agree with TRBD2. The CDR3 sequence is 15 residues long. Trimming at V came to 4 bases and at J to 0 bases, leaving 4 bases not matched to a gene. In germline, CDR1 is SGHRS, CDR2 YFSETQ. The DNA of the CDR3 is TGCGCCAGCAGCCTCCAGCGGGGGGACCAAGAGACCCAGTACTTC. Its translation: CASSLQRGDQETQYF.

This clone was found a few times. The rearrangement joins TRBV5-8 to TRBJ1-5; D is perhaps TRBD1 (5 bases). V lost 0 bases and J lost 2, with 18 bases in between. The CDR3 contains 18 residues. The germline V gene encodes CDR1 SGHTS and CDR2 YDEGEE. The DNA for the CDR3 is TGTGCCAGCAGCTTGGACCTCTTAGCTGGGGGGGGCAATCAGCCCCAGCATTTT. Translated, it gives CASSLDLLAGGGNQPQHF.

The V and J genes are TRBV7-2 and TRBJ2-5; 12 nucleotides match TRBD2. The CDR3 runs to 15 residues. The ends lost 7 bases at V and 6 bases at J; junction bases unmatched: 9. The germline V gene encodes CDR1 SGHTA and CDR2 FQGNSA. The CDR3 DNA follows: TGTGCCAGCAACGAACTAGCGGGGGGTAGAAAGACCCAGTACTTC. Translated, it gives CASNELAGGRKTQYF.

The rearrangement uses TRBV6-5 and TRBJ1-6, with unresolved D. Germline V lookup: CDR1 MNHEY, CDR2 SVGAGI. This CDR3 contains 15 residues. The V gene lost 6 bases and the J gene lost 0 bases, with 9 bases spanning the gap. The CDR3 loop is CASRFQSSYNSPLHF. The CDR3 coding sequence is TGTGCCAGCAGGTTCCAGTCCTCCTATAATTCACCCCTCCACTTT.

The chain employs TRBV5-6 and TRBJ1-2; D ambiguous. Germline V lookup: CDR1 SGHDT, CDR2 YYEEEE. The ends were cut back, 0 bases at V and 8 bases at J, with 11 bases in the middle. The CDR3 covers 13 residues. As DNA, the CDR3 is TGTGCCAGCAGCTTGGGTGGTGGCTCGGGCTACACCTTC. It translates to CASSLGGGSGYTF. Complete variable domain (other parts from reference TRBV5-6 and TRBJ1-2): DAGVTQSPTHLIKTRGQQVTLRCSPKSGHDTVSWYQQALGQGPQFIFQYYEEEERQRGNFPDRFSGHQFPNYSSELNVNALLLGDSALYLCASSLGGGSGYTFGSGTRLTVV.

The chain joins TRBV10-1 to TRBJ2-7, with 7 bases that match TRBD2. The junction had 9 bases not matched to a gene; V was cut back by 6 bases and J by 7 bases. This CDR3 region has 13 residues. Germline CDR1 and CDR2: WNHNN and SYGVQD (reference sequence). The CDR3 region is CASSLGRSGEQYF. The CDR3 DNA reads as TGCGCCAGCAGCCTCGGGAGGAGTGGAGAGCAGTACTTC.

The V and J genes are TRBV9 and TRBJ1-1; D gene uncertain. CDR1 and CDR2 (germline): SGDLS, YYNGEE. The CDR3 spans 14 residues. Trimming shortened V by 2 bases and J by 1 base, and 9 bases separated the two germline ends. The chain's CDR3 is CASSVEGQNTEAFF. The CDR3 nucleotides read TGTGCCAGCAGCGTGGAGGGTCAGAACACTGAAGCTTTCTTT.

V is TRBV7-2 and J is TRBJ2-7, with 7 nucleotides matching TRBD1. This CDR3 is built from 16 residues. Germline CDR1 reads SGHTA; CDR2 reads FQGNSA. V lost 3 bases and J lost 2; bases outside the gene matches: 10. The CDR3 DNA sequence: TGTGCCAGCAGCTTTTACCGGGGACAGTCTGCCTACGAGCAGTACTTC. Protein sequence: CASSFYRGQSAYEQYF.